This T cell receptor (beta chain) was recovered during a study of T cell changes during pregnancy in multiple sclerosis. Some clones are missing from TCRdb's copy, which holds only in-frame ones; the method was immunoSEQ multiplex PCR. The profile shows tens of thousands of clones, approximately 92% of them singletons. The CDR3 extends over 15 amino acids. The germline gives CDR1 MNHEY, CDR2 SVGAGI. V lost 5 bases, J lost 5 bases, and 2 bases stayed unmatched. The sequence derives from a female donor in good health, enrolled as a control in a pregnancy study. The chain couples TRBV6-5 to TRBJ2-5; 16 nucleotides agree with TRBD2. The specimen was peripheral blood, collected in the third trimester of pregnancy. CDR3 sequence reads: CASSGTSGGVETQYF. The CDR3 nucleotides read TGTGCCAGCAGTGGGACTAGCGGGGGGGTGGAGACCCAGTACTTC.